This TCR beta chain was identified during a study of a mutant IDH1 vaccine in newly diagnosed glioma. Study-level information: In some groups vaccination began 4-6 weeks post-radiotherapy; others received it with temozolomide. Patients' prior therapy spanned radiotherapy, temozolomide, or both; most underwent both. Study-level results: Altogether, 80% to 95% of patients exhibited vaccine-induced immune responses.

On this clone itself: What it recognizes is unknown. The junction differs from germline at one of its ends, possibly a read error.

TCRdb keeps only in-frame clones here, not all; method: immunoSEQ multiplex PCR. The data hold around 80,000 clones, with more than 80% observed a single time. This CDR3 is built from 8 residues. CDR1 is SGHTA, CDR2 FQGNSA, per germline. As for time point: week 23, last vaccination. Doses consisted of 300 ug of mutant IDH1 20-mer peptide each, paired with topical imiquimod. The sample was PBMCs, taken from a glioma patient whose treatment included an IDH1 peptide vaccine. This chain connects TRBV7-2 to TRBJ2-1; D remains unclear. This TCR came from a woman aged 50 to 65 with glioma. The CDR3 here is CASSFPVF. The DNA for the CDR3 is TGTGCCAGCAGCTTTCCAGTCTTC.